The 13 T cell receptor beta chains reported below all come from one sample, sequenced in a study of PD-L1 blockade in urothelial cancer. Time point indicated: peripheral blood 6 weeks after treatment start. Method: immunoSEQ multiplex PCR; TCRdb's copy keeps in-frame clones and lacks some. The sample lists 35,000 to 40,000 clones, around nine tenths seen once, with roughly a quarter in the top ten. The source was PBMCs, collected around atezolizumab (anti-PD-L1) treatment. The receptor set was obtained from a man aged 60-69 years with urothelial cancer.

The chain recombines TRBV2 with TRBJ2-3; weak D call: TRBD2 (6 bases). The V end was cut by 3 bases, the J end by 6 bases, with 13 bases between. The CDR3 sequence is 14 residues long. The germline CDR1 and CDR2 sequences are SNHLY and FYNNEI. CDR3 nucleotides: TGTGCCAGCAGTGAGACTAGTATTGTCGATACGCAGTATTTT. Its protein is CASSETSIVDTQYF.

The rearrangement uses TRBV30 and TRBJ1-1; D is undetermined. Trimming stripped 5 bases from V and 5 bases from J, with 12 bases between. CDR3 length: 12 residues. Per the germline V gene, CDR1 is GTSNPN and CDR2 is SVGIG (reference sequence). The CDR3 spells CAWHGEGTEAFF. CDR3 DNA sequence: TGTGCCTGGCACGGGGAAGGGACTGAAGCTTTCTTT.

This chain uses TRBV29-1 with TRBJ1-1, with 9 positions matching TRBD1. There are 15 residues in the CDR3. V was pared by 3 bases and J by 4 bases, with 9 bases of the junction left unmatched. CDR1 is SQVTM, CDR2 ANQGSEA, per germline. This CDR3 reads CSVDPLDRGITEAFF. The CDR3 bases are TGCAGCGTTGACCCTCTCGACAGGGGGATCACTGAAGCTTTCTTT.

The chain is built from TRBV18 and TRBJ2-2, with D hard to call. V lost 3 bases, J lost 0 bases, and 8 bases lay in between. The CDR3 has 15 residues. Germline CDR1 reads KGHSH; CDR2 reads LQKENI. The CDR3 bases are TGTGCCAGCTCACCCACAAGATCGAACACCGGGGAGCTGTTTTTT. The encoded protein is CASSPTRSNTGELFF.

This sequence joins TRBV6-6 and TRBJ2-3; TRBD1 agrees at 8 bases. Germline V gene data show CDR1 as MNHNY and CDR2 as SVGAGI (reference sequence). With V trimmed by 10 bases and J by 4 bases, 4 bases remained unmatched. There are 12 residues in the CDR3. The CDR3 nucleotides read TGTGCCACTGGACAGGGTCCAGATACGCAGTATTTT. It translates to CATGQGPDTQYF.

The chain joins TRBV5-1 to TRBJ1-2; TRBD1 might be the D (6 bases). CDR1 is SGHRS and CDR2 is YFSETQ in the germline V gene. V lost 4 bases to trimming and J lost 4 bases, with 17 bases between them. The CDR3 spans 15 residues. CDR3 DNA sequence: TGCGCCAGCAGCGAGAACGGGGGCGGGAGCTATGGCTACACCTTC. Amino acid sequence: CASSENGGGSYGYTF.

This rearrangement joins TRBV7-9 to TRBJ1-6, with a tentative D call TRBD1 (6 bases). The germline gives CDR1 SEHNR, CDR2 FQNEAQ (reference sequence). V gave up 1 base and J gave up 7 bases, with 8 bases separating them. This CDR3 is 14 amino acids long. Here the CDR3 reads CASSLVQGNSPLHF. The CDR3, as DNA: TGTGCCAGCAGCTTAGTACAGGGAAATTCACCCCTCCACTTT.

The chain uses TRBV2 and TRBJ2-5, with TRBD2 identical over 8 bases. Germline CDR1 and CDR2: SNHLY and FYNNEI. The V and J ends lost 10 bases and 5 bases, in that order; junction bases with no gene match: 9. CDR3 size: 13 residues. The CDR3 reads CATSGTREETQYF. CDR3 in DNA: TGTGCCACCTCCGGGACTAGAGAGGAGACCCAGTACTTC.

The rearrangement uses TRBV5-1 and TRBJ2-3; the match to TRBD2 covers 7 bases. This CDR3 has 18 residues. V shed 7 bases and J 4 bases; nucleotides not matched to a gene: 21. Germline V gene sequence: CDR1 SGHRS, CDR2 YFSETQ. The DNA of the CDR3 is TGCGCCAGCGAAGGATTCCGCGGGGGAAGGAGTTTCCCAGATACGCAGTATTTT. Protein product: CASEGFRGGRSFPDTQYF.

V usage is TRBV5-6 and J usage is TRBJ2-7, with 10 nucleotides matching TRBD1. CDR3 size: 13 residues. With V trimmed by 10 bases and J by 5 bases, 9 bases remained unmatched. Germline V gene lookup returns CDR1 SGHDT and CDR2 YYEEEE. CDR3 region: CAGETGGTHEQYF. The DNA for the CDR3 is TGTGCCGGAGAGACAGGGGGCACGCACGAGCAGTACTTC.

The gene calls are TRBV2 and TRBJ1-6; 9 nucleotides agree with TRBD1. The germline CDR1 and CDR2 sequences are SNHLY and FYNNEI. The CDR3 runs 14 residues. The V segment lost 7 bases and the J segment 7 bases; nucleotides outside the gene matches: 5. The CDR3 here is CASIRTGVNSPLHF. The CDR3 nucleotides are TGTGCCAGCATCCGGACAGGGGTGAATTCACCCCTCCACTTT.

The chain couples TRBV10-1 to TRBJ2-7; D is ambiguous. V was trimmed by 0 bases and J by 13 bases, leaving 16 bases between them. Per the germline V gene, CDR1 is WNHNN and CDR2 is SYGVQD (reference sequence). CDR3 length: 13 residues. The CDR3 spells CASSESTIMRPYF. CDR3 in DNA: TGCGCCAGCAGTGAGTCTACTATAATGAGACCCTACTTC.

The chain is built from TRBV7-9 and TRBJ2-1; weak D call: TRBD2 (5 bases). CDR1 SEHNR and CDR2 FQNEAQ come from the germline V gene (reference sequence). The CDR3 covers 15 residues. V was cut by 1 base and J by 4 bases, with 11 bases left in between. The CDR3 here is CASSLDGLAYNEQFF. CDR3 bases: TGTGCCAGCAGCTTAGATGGACTGGCATACAATGAGCAGTTCTTC.